This T cell receptor beta chain was recorded in a study of early T cells in non-severe SARS-CoV-2 infection. Whole-study context: Sequencing input comprised bulk RNA from unsorted whole blood; chain pairing was not available. Overall study findings and caveats: Matches to VDJdb favored anti-spike CD8 responses and missed private and CD4 specificities.

Attachment of unique molecular identifiers to individual cDNA molecules was performed. Using its own MiXCR run on the 5' RACE reads, TCRdb lists one record per CDR3 protein. The sample has fewer than 25,000 distinct CDR3 sequences; 5.7% are singletons. A few counts support this clonotype. The antigen remains undetermined. CDR1 and CDR2 (germline): SGHVS, FNYEAQ. The CDR3 sequence is 14 residues long. Trimming took 3 bases from V and 4 from J, leaving 12 bases between them. The sequence came from an adult who was a healthcare worker with PCR-confirmed SARS-CoV-2 infection or an uninfected control (not recorded which). The material sequenced was whole blood, taken at baseline. The chain carries TRBV7-6 and TRBJ1-1, with a tentative D call TRBD1 (6 bases). CDR3 nucleotide sequence: TGTGCCAGCAGCTTTGTCGGGGGCGGCACTGAAGCTTTCTTT. Translated, it gives CASSFVGGGTEAFF.